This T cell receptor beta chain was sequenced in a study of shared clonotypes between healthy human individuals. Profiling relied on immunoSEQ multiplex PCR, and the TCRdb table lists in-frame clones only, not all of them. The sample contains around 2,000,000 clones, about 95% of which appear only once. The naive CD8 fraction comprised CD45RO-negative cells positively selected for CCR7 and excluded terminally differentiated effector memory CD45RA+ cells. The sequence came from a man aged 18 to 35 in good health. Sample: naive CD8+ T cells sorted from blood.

CDR3 nucleotides: TGTGCCAGCAGCTCCCCTGCGGCGAGGGGGAGACAAGAGACCCAGTACTTC. It translates to CASSSPAARGRQETQYF. The rearrangement links TRBV7-9 to TRBJ2-5, with D possibly TRBD1 on 6 matching bases. V gave up 4 bases and J gave up 2 bases, with 20 bases separating them. CDR1 SEHNR and CDR2 FQNEAQ come from the germline V gene (reference sequence). The CDR3 is made up of 17 amino acids.